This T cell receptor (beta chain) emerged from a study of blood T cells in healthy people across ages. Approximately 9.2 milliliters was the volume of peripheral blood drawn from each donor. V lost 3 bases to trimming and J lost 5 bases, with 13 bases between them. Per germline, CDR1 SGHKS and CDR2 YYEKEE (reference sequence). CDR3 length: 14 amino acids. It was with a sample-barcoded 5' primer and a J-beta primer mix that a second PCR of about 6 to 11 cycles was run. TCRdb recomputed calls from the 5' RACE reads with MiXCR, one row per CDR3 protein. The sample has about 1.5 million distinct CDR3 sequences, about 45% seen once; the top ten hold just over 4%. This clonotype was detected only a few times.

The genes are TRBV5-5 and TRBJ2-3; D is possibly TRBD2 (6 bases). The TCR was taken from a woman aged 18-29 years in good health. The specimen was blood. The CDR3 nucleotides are TGTGCCAGCAGCTACCACCTTAGCGGAGATACGCAGTATTTT. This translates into CASSYHLSGDTQYF.